This T cell receptor beta chain was retrieved from a study of T cell repertoires in cytomegalovirus infection. Whole-study context: An indication of both CMV infection and matching HLA type came from public TCR beta signatures. Study-level findings and limits: In two of eight donors, the top clonotype was HLA-C-restricted CMV-specific.

TCRdb called the reads again in MiXCR, with one record for every CDR3 protein. The table records 750,000 to 950,000 distinct CDR3 sequences, about 28% of them present only once. This clonotype was seen many times. The antigen remains unidentified. The junction shows a germline mismatch at one end, possibly a read error. The starting material was cultured CD8+ T cells from PBMCs, obtained from culture after CMV antigen stimulation. The receptor's source is a human donor in good health (CMV status not recorded). Some clones in this sample may be carry-over from other donors' samples.

This chain's CDR3 is CASSSGQGEEQFF. The CDR3 coding sequence is TGTGCTAGCAGCTCGGGACAGGGTGAGGAGCAGTTCTTC. The chain links TRBV7-7 to TRBJ2-1, with TRBD1 matching over 9 bases. The V gene's germline CDR1 is SSHAT and CDR2 FNYEAQ (reference sequence). The CDR3 is 13 residues long.